This T cell receptor (beta chain) appears in the sequencing data of a study of T-cell memory formation after mild COVID-19. With respect to this clonotype: One end of the junction fails to match germline, which may point to a read error.

From the 5' RACE reads, TCRdb called clonotypes with MiXCR, one entry per CDR3 protein. The data contain 300,000 to 400,000 distinct CDR3 sequences, approximately 16% of them singletons. The CDR3 consists of 18 residues. Germline values: CDR1 SGHDN, CDR2 FVKESK. The V and J genes are TRBV14 and TRBJ2-1; 8 nucleotides line up with TRBD1. Sequencing input: PBMCs or a T cell subset sorted from them (not recorded which). The sequence was obtained from a young man who had mild COVID-19 (a few samples of this study predate the infection). Cell type and time point are not known. CDR3 protein: CARSQDYKRGTGPNEQFF. CDR3 coding DNA: TGTGCCAGAAGCCAAGATTATAAAAGAGGGACAGGTCCCAATGAGCAGTTCTTC.